This TCR beta chain comes out of a study of blood T cell repertoires in COVID-19. Across the study: Sources were T cells, B-cell-depleted T cells, or PBMCs; the material itself was cDNA or gDNA.

From germline, CDR1 is SGDLS and CDR2 YYNGEE. The CDR3 covers 17 residues. The V and J ends lost 1 base and 8 bases respectively, with 22 bases between them. Study processing details: Estimation of nucleated cell counts was performed using reference gene primer amplification. Using immunoSEQ multiplex PCR, the repertoire was profiled, and TCRdb retains in-frame clones only, with some absent. The V and J calls and clone size come from that table; D and trimming were worked out from the DNA. The sample yields 60,000 to 75,000 clones, approximately 80% seen once. This receptor was taken from a woman of 80 years or more with acute or convalescent COVID-19. The chain couples TRBV9 to TRBJ1-3; tentatively, D is TRBD1 (6 bases). The material sequenced was peripheral blood. CDR3 nucleotide sequence: TGTGCCAGCAGCGTACCCTCCCCCAGACAGGCAGGGTACACCATATATTTT. This translates into CASSVPSPRQAGYTIYF.